The 28 T cell receptor beta chains below were found in one sample sequenced in a study of CD8+CD57+ T cells in acquired aplastic anemia. The template used for profiling TCR beta VDJ and CDR3 was genomic DNA. One entry per CDR3 protein results from TCRdb running MiXCR on the reads. In the table there are around 200,000 distinct CDR3 sequences, over 60% of which are singletons. The sequenced material came from sorted CD4+, CD8+, or CD8+CD57+ T cells (not recorded which) from PBMCs. These receptors all come from a human donor in good health.

The chain uses TRBV29-1 and TRBJ2-1; TRBD1 agrees at 11 bases. Trimming removed 6 bases from V and 9 bases from J; junction bases left unmatched: 4. Germline assignment: CDR1 SQVTM and CDR2 ANQGSEA. CDR3 length: 12 amino acids. CDR3 DNA sequence: TGCAGCGTAGGGACAGGGGGGAGTGAGCAGTTCTTC. Protein product: CSVGTGGSEQFF.

The chain uses TRBV9 and TRBJ2-1, with 10 nucleotides matching TRBD1. In germline, CDR1 is SGDLS, CDR2 YYNGEE. With 2 bases clipped from V and 3 bases from J, the junction kept 8 bases outside the gene matches. The CDR3 consists of 17 residues. CDR3 protein: CASSVDPGQGLYNEQFF. CDR3 DNA: TGTGCCAGCAGCGTCGACCCGGGACAGGGGCTCTACAATGAGCAGTTCTTC.

The DNA for the CDR3 is TGTGCCAGCAGCGTAGACCTCCGTGGCGGCTATGGCTACACCTTC. This encodes CASSVDLRGGYGYTF. The chain has TRBV9 and TRBJ1-2; D gene ambiguous. Germline CDR1 SGDLS, CDR2 YYNGEE. This CDR3 is built from 15 residues. V was trimmed by 0 bases and J by 4 bases, leaving 13 bases between them.

The chain carries TRBV7-9 and TRBJ2-3; D is perhaps TRBD1 or TRBD2 (5 bases each). Per germline, CDR1 SEHNR and CDR2 FQNEAQ (reference sequence). The length of the CDR3 is 16 residues. Deletions cut 1 base from V and 6 bases from J, with 17 bases between. The CDR3 DNA sequence: TGTGCCAGCAGCTTAGGGTCCGACGGGGCCTGGGATACGCAGTATTTT. It codes for CASSLGSDGAWDTQYF.

The chain couples TRBV5-6 to TRBJ2-7; no definite D call. Trimming cost V 1 base and J 5 bases, with 10 bases left between them. Germline V gives CDR1 SGHDT, CDR2 YYEEEE. The CDR3 runs to 13 residues. CDR3 nucleotides: TGTGCCAGCAGCTTGCAAGTTTCTGACGAGCAGTACTTC. Its translation: CASSLQVSDEQYF.

The chain carries TRBV4-3 and TRBJ2-7, with TRBD2 as a possible D gene (6 bases). The V end was cut by 0 bases, the J end by 3 bases, with 12 bases between. CDR1 is LGHNA and CDR2 is YSLEER in the germline V gene. The CDR3 length is 15 residues. DNA of the CDR3: TGCGCCAGCAGCCAAGATGCGGGATTTGGCTACGAGCAGTACTTC. Its translation is CASSQDAGFGYEQYF.

The chain is built from TRBV27 and TRBJ2-7; TRBD2 is a possible D gene (5 bases). The CDR3 is 15 amino acids. V lost 5 bases, J lost 0 bases, and 14 bases lay in between. CDR1 is MNHEY and CDR2 is SMNVEV in the germline V gene (reference sequence). The CDR3 region is CASSGAGVYSYEQYF. The CDR3 nucleotides read TGTGCCAGCAGTGGCGCCGGGGTCTACTCCTACGAGCAGTACTTC.

CDR3 sequence reads: CASGLTGGTPYEQYF. CDR3 DNA: TGTGCCAGCGGATTGACAGGGGGTACTCCCTACGAGCAGTACTTC. This sequence joins TRBV6-5 and TRBJ2-7; TRBD1 agrees at 9 bases. The CDR3 sequence is 15 residues long. V lost 8 bases and J lost 2; bases outside the gene matches: 10. Germline assignment: CDR1 MNHEY and CDR2 SVGAGI.

The chain combines TRBV9 with TRBJ1-6; possible D gene TRBD1, 5 bases. This CDR3 contains 15 residues. Deletions cut 0 bases from V and 6 bases from J, with 10 bases between. Looked up from germline, CDR1 is SGDLS and CDR2 is YYNGEE. In DNA, the CDR3 is TGTGCCAGCAGCGTAGGGGGCCAGCCTAATTCACCCCTCCACTTT. Translation: CASSVGGQPNSPLHF.

Only one count was recorded for this clonotype. The chain couples TRBV6-4 to TRBJ1-6, with TRBD1 as a possible D gene (6 bases). CDR1 MRHNA and CDR2 SNTAGT come from the germline V gene. The CDR3 is 15 residues long. The V end lost 4 bases, the J end lost 7 bases, and 14 bases lay between the germline ends. The CDR3 is CASSVLETGNSPLHF. The CDR3 DNA is TGTGCCAGCAGTGTCCTGGAGACAGGAAATTCACCCCTCCACTTT.

At least ten counts were recorded for this clonotype. This chain links TRBV12-3 or TRBV12-4 with TRBJ2-5; 7 bases map to TRBD2. J gave up 2 bases and V 6 bases, and 6 bases lay outside the gene matches. The CDR3 extends over 14 amino acids. CDR3 nucleotides: TGTGCCAGCAGCCCACGGGGGGTTCAAGAGACCCAGTACTTC. It specifies CASSPRGVQETQYF.

The V call is TRBV7-8, the J call TRBJ2-1; tentative D call: TRBD2 (5 bases). CDR1 SGHVS and CDR2 FQNEAQ come from the germline V gene. This CDR3 is built from 15 residues. The V end lost 3 bases, the J end lost 5 bases, and 14 bases lay between the germline ends. The CDR3: CASSLGGLGNNEQFF. The DNA for the CDR3 is TGTGCCAGCAGCTTGGGCGGGTTGGGGAACAATGAGCAGTTCTTC. Variable domain in full (rest from reference TRBV7-8 and TRBJ2-1): GAGVSQSPRYKVAKRGQDVALRCDPISGHVSLFWYQQALGQGPEFLTYFQNEAQLDKSGLPSDRFFAERPEGSVSTLKIQRTQQEDSAVYLCASSLGGLGNNEQFFGPGTRLTVL.

This chain links TRBV10-1 with TRBJ2-3, with D unclear. Germline CDR1 is WNHNN and CDR2 is SYGVQD (reference sequence). V was shortened by 2 bases and J by 5 bases, with 11 bases between the two germline ends. This CDR3 is built from 14 residues. This chain's CDR3 is CASSENPPGDTQYF. The CDR3 DNA is TGCGCCAGCAGTGAGAATCCCCCCGGAGATACGCAGTATTTT.

The rearrangement joins TRBV7-6 to TRBJ1-5; TRBD1 agrees at 7 bases. Germline CDR1 is SGHVS and CDR2 is FNYEAQ. J was trimmed by 5 bases and V by 4 bases; bases with no gene match: 14. The CDR3 totals 17 residues. DNA of the CDR3: TGTGCCAGCAGCTCCCGACCTCATAGACAGGGAGATCAGCCCCAGCATTTT. This sequence encodes CASSSRPHRQGDQPQHF. Using reference TRBV7-6 and TRBJ1-5 for the parts outside the CDR3, the full variable domain is GAGVSQSPRYKVTKRGQDVALRCDPISGHVSLYWYRQALGQGPEFLTYFNYEAQQDKSGLPNDRFSAERPEGSISTLTIQRTEQRDSAMYRCASSSRPHRQGDQPQHFGDGTRLSIL.

This clonotype was observed at least ten times. The chain combines TRBV10-3 with TRBJ2-3; 12 bases are shared with TRBD2. Germline CDR1 reads ENHRY; CDR2 reads SYGVKD. The CDR3 sequence is 15 residues long. Trimming at V came to 10 bases and at J to 6 bases, leaving 11 bases not matched to a gene. The CDR3 here is CATRLAGGGLDTQYF. As DNA, the CDR3 is TGTGCCACCAGGCTAGCGGGGGGGGGTCTCGATACGCAGTATTTT.

The chain joins TRBV7-2 to TRBJ2-7; D unresolved. V was trimmed by 2 bases and J by 3 bases, leaving 11 bases between them. This CDR3 has 14 amino acids. Germline loops: CDR1 SGHTA, CDR2 FQGNSA. The CDR3 reads CASSLYGIVYEQYF. The CDR3 nucleotides are TGTGCCAGCAGCTTATATGGGATTGTCTACGAGCAGTACTTC.

The V and J genes are TRBV29-1 and TRBJ1-1; TRBD1 might be the D (6 bases). CDR1 is SQVTM, CDR2 ANQGSEA, per germline. V lost 2 bases to trimming and J lost 3 bases, with 13 bases between them. The CDR3 consists of 14 residues. The CDR3 region is CSVEKTGIYTEAFF. The CDR3 DNA follows: TGCAGCGTTGAAAAAACAGGGATCTACACTGAAGCTTTCTTT.

This clonotype was recorded a few times. The rearrangement uses TRBV2 and TRBJ1-2; D ambiguous. The V and J ends lost 6 bases and 4 bases respectively, with 18 bases between them. CDR3 length equals 15 residues. CDR1 SNHLY and CDR2 FYNNEI come from the germline V gene. CDR3 residues: CASSDRTRGVYGYTF. The CDR3 DNA is TGTGCCAGCAGCGATAGGACCCGGGGAGTCTATGGCTACACCTTC. The full variable domain, rest sourced from reference TRBV2 and TRBJ1-2, is EPEVTQTPSHQVTQMGQEVILRCVPISNHLYFYWYRQILGQKVEFLVSFYNNEISEKSEIFDDQFSVERPDGSNFTLKIRSTKLEDSAMYFCASSDRTRGVYGYTFGSGTRLTVV.

Concerning this clonotype itself: This may come from a read error, since a much larger clone is one base off. This sequence joins TRBV6-2 or TRBV6-3 and TRBJ1-2; 8 bases are shared with TRBD1. CDR3 length: 17 residues. The germline V gene has CDR1 MNHEY and CDR2 SVGEGT. The CDR3 bases are TGTGCCAGCAGACGCATAAACCCGACAGGGGTGGACTATGGCTACGCCTTC. Amino acid sequence: CASRRINPTGVDYGYAF.

As regards this clonotype: This sequence may be a read error, since a much larger clone differs from it by one base. V is TRBV4-1 and J is TRBJ2-1; 10 nucleotides line up with TRBD2. Per the germline V gene, CDR1 is MGHRA and CDR2 is YSYEKL. The CDR3 extends over 15 amino acids. CDR3 DNA: TGCGCCAGCAGCCTTACTAGCGGGGATTACAATGAGCAGTCCTTC. Protein product: CASSLTSGDYNEQSF.

For this clonotype: The junction departs from the called germline gene at one end, perhaps through a read error. The CDR3 DNA follows: TGTGCCGGCAGCCTCACCTCGGCTGAGACCCAGTATTTC. Translated, it gives CAGSLTSAETQYF. V is TRBV7-9 and J is TRBJ2-5; D gene ambiguous. Germline V gives CDR1 SEHNR, CDR2 FQNEAQ (reference sequence). This CDR3 is built from 13 residues. Supplemented by reference TRBV7-9 and TRBJ2-5, the full variable domain reads DTGVSQNPRHKITKRGQNVTFRCDPISEHNRLYWYRQTLGQGPEFLTYFQNEAQLEKSRLLSDRFSAERPKGSFSTLEIQRTEQGDSAMYLCAGSLTSAETQYFGPGTRLLVL.

This clonotype was found many times. The chain combines TRBV7-3 with TRBJ2-2; D gene ambiguous. Germline loops: CDR1 SGHTA, CDR2 FQGTGA. This CDR3 spans 11 amino acids. The ends were cut back, 6 bases at V and 5 bases at J, with 4 bases in the middle. CDR3 in DNA: TGTGCCAGCAGTGATACCGGGGAGCTGTTTTTT. It translates to CASSDTGELFF.

The J gene is TRBJ2-5, the V gene TRBV7-9; D might be TRBD2 (5 bases). V was pared by 1 base and J by 1 base, with 13 bases between. Germline-derived CDR1 and CDR2 are SEHNR and FQNEAQ (reference sequence). This CDR3 has 16 amino acids. The DNA of the CDR3 is TGTGCCAGCAGCTTAGGCGCTAGCATAGTCCAAGAGACCCAGTACTTC. Translation gives CASSLGASIVQETQYF.

This clonotype showed up many times. The V gene is TRBV6-6, the J gene TRBJ2-5; no firm D call. CDR3 length: 10 residues. V lost 3 bases, J lost 5 bases, and 1 base lay in between. Germline V lookup: CDR1 MNHNY, CDR2 SVGAGI (reference sequence). DNA for the CDR3: TGTGCCAGCAGTTATGAGACCCAGTACTTC. Encoded protein: CASSYETQYF.

This clonotype was observed a few times. V is TRBV24-1 and J is TRBJ1-1, with no clear D. With 5 bases removed from V and 3 bases from J, the gap between germline ends came to 9 bases. The length of the CDR3 is 13 residues. The V gene's germline CDR1 is KGHDR and CDR2 SFDVKD. In nucleotides, the CDR3 is TGTGCCACCAGTGGTGGACCATACACTGAAGCTTTCTTT. Translated, it gives CATSGGPYTEAFF.

The chain carries TRBV10-1 and TRBJ2-1; 11 bases align to TRBD2. V shed 7 bases and J 9 bases; nucleotides not matched to a gene: 14. The CDR3 is 16 amino acids. Per the germline V gene, CDR1 is WNHNN and CDR2 is SYGVQD (reference sequence). The CDR3 DNA reads as TGCGCCAGCATCATGATAGCGGGAGGGCGAAGGGGTGAGCAGTTCTTC. Translating it yields CASIMIAGGRRGEQFF.

In this sample, this clonotype turned up many times. The chain joins TRBV6-6 to TRBJ1-2, with a weak D call TRBD1 (6 bases). The germline CDR1 and CDR2 sequences are MNHNY and SVGAGI (reference sequence). The CDR3 is made up of 13 amino acids. V was shortened by 2 bases and J by 8 bases, with 12 bases between the two germline ends. CDR3 coding DNA: TGTGCCAGCAGTTACGGGGGCACCGACGGCTACACCTTC. Encoded protein: CASSYGGTDGYTF.

To note about this clonotype: One base away lies a much larger clone, so this may be a sequencing read error. It is likely a read error, because the conserved phenylalanine at the end of the CDR3 is missing. The chain couples TRBV5-4 to TRBJ1-1; 9 bases agree with TRBD1. With 4 bases clipped from V and 1 base from J, the junction kept 8 bases outside the gene matches. Germline CDR1 SGHNT, CDR2 YYREEE (reference sequence). The CDR3 is made up of 16 amino acids. The DNA for the CDR3 is TGTGCCAGCAGCGGGGACAGGGTGAGGGAGAACACTGAAGCTTTCATT. This translates into CASSGDRVRENTEAFI.